This TCR beta chain came from a study of cytomegalovirus exposure and HLA in healthy donors. The CDR3 is 15 residues long. After removal of 1 base from V and 4 bases from J, the junction contained 7 bases not matched to a gene. Per germline, CDR1 SEHNR and CDR2 FQNEAQ (reference sequence). Study observations and caveats: The CMV antigen specificity of a few CMV-associated chains was confirmed through in vitro analysis.

The PCR made use of 60 Vbeta and 13 Jbeta primers. The method was immunoSEQ multiplex PCR; TCRdb's version includes in-frame clones alone and lacks a portion of them. The repertoire consists of around 170,000 clones, with 65% to 90% occurring once and the leading ten covering approximately 6%. This clone has more than one count but fewer than ten. Its antigen is currently unknown. This clonotype originated in a man in his forties or fifties in good health and CMV-seropositive. The sequencing input was PBMCs. The V gene is TRBV7-9, the J gene TRBJ2-7, with 7 bases matching TRBD1. DNA of the CDR3: TGTGCCAGCAGCTTAGTTTCCGGGACAGTTTACGAGCAGTACTTC. Translated, it gives CASSLVSGTVYEQYF.